This T cell receptor beta chain was found in a study of T cell changes during pregnancy in multiple sclerosis. This CDR3 region has 15 residues. Per the germline V gene, CDR1 is SGHTA and CDR2 is FQGNSA. Trimming cost V 5 bases and J 3 bases; bases outside gene matches: 8. Sequenced by immunoSEQ multiplex PCR; TCRdb stores in-frame clones only, minus some. The sample gives 40,000 to 45,000 clones, approximately 94% of which show up once; less than 0.75% is in the top ten. V is TRBV7-2 and J is TRBJ1-2; TRBD1 aligns across 8 bases. The starting material was CD4+ T cells from peripheral blood mononuclear cells, obtained in the third trimester of pregnancy. This TCR was recovered from a female donor with multiple sclerosis, enrolled in a pregnancy study. CDR3 in DNA: TGTGCCAGCAGCCCCGGACAGGGCGTATACTATGGCTACACCTTC. Translation gives CASSPGQGVYYGYTF.